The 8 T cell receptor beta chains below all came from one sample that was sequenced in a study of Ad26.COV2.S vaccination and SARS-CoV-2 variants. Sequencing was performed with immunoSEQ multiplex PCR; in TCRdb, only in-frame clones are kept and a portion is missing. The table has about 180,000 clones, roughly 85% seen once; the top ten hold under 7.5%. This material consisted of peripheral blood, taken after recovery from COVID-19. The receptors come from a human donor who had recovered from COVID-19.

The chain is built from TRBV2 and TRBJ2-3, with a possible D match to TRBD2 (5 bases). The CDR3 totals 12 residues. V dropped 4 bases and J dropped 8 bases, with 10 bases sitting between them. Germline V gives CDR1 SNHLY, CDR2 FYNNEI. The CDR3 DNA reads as TGTGCCAGCAGTGGGGAGATAGGTACGCAGTATTTT. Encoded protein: CASSGEIGTQYF.

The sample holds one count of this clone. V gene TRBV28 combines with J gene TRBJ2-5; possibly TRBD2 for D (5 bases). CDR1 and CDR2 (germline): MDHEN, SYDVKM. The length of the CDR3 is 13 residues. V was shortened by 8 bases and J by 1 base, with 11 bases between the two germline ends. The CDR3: CASQRGFQETQYF. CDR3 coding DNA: TGTGCCAGCCAACGGGGATTCCAAGAGACCCAGTACTTC. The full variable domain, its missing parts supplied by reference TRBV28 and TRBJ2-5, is DVKVTQSSRYLVKRTGEKVFLECVQDMDHENMFWYRQDPGLGLRLIYFSYDVKMKEKGDIPEGYSVSREKKERFSLILESASTNQTSMYLCASQRGFQETQYFGPGTRLLVL.

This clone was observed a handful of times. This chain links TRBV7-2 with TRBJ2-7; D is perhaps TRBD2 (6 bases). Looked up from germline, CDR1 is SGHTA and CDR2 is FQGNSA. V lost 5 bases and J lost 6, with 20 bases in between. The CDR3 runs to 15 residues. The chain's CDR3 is CASSAGPGPPPEQYF. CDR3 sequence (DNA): TGTGCCAGCAGCGCGGGGCCGGGACCGCCTCCCGAGCAGTACTTC. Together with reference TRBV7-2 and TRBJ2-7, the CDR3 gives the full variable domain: GAGVSQSPSNKVTEKGKDVELRCDPISGHTALYWYRQSLGQGLEFLIYFQGNSAPDKSGLPSDRFSAERTGGSVSTLTIQRTQQEDSAVYLCASSAGPGPPPEQYFGPGTRLTVT.

CDR3 sequence (DNA): TGCGCCAGCAGCGACGACAGGGCCGGGGCCAACGTCCTGACTTTC. The encoded protein is CASSDDRAGANVLTF. J is TRBJ2-6 and V is TRBV5-1; 7 nucleotides match TRBD1. CDR1 is SGHRS, CDR2 YFSETQ, per germline. The CDR3 loop spans 15 amino acids. Germline trimming cut 4 bases from V and 4 bases from J; bases unmatched to any gene: 5.

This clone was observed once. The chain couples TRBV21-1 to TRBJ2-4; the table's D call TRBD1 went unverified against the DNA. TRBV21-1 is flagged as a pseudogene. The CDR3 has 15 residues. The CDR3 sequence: CASSPGQGEENIQYF. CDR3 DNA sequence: TGTGCCAGCAGCCCCGGACAGGGGGAGGAAAACATTCAGTACTTC.

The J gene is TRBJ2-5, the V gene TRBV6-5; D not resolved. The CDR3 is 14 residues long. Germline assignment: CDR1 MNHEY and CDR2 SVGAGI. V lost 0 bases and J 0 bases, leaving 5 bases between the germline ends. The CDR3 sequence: CASSYSYYQETQYF. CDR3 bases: TGTGCCAGCAGTTACTCGTATTACCAAGAGACCCAGTACTTC.

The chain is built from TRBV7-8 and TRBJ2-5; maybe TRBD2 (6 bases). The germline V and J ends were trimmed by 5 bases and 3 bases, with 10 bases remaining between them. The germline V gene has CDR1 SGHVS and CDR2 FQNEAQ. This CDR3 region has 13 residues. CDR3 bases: TGTGCCAGCAGCCGGCGGAGGGAAGAGACCCAGTACTTC. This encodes CASSRRREETQYF.

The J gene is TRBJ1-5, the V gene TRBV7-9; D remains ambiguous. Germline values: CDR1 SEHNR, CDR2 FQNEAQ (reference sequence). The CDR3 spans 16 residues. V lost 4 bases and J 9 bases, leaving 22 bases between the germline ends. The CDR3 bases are TGTGCCAGCAGCTACGCGATCGGCCACAATCTCGTGCCCCAGCATTTT. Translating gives CASSYAIGHNLVPQHF.